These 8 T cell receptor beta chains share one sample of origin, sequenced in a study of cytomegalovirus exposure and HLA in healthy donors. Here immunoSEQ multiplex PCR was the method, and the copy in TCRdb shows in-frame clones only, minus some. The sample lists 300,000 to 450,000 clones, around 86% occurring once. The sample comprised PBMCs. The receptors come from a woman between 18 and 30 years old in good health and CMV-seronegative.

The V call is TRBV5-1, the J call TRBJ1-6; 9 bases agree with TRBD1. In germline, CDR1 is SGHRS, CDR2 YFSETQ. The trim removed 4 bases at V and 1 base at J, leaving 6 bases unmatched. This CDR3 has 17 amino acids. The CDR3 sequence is CASSHNRGQSYNSPLHF. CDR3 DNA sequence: TGCGCCAGCAGCCACAACAGGGGGCAGTCCTATAATTCACCCCTCCACTTT.

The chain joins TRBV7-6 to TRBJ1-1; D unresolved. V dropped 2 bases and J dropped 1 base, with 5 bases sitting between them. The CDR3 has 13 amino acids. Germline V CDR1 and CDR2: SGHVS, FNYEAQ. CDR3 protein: CASSLSENTEAFF. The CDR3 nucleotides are TGTGCCAGCAGCTTATCAGAGAACACTGAAGCTTTCTTT.

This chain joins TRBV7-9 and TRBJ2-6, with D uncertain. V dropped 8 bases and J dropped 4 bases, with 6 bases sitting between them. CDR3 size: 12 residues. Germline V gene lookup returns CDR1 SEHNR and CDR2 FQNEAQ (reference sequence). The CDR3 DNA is TGTGCCAGCGTCTACGGGGCCAACGTCCTGACTTTC. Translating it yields CASVYGANVLTF.

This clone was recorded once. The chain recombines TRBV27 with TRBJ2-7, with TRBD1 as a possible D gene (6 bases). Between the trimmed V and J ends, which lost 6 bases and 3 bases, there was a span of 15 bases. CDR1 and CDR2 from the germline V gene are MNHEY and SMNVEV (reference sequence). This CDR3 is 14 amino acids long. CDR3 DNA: TGTGCCAGCAGCCTGAAGGACAGTTACTACGAGCAGTACTTC. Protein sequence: CASSLKDSYYEQYF.

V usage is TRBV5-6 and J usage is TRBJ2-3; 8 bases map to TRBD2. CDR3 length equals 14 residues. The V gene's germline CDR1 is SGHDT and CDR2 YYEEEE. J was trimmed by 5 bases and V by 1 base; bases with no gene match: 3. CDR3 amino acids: CASSLPLAVDTQYF. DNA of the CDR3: TGTGCCAGCAGCTTGCCACTAGCGGTAGATACGCAGTATTTT.

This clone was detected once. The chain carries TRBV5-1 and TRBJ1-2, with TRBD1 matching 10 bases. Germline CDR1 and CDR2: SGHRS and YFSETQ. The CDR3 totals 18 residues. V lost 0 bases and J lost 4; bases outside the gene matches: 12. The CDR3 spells CASSLDNGTGDILYGYTF. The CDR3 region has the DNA TGCGCCAGCAGCTTGGACAACGGGACAGGGGACATACTCTATGGCTACACCTTC.

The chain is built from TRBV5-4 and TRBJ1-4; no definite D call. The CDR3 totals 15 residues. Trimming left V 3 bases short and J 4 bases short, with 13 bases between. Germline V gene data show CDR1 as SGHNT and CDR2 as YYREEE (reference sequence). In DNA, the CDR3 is TGTGCCAGCAGCTCCGACGGAGGTATTAATGAAAAACTGTTTTTT. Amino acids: CASSSDGGINEKLFF.

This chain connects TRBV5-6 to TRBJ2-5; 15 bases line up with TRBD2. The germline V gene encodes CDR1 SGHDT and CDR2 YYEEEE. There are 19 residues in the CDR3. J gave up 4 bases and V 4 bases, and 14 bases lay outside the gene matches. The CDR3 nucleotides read TGTGCCAGCAGCCACGATAACGGACTAGCGGGAGGGTGGGGAGAGACCCAGTACTTC. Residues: CASSHDNGLAGGWGETQYF.